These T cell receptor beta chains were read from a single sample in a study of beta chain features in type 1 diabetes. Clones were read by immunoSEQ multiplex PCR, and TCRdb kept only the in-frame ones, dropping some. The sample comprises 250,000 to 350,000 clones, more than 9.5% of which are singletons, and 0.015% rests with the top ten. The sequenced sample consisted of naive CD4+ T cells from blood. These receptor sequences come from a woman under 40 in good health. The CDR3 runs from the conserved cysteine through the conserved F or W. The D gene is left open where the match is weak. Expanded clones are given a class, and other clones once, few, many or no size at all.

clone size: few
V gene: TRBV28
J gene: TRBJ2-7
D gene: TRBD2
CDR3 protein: CASRKGLAGAYEQYF
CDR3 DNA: TGTGCCAGCAGGAAGGGACTAGCGGGAGCCTACGAGCAGTACTTC

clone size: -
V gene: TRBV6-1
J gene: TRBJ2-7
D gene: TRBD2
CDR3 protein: CASSEREAVEQYF
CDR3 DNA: TGTGCCAGCAGCGAGCGGGAGGCAGTCGAGCAGTACTTC

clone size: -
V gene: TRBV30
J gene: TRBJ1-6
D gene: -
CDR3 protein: CAAGRMNSPLHF
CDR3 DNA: TGTGCCGCGGGACGGATGAATTCACCCCTCCACTTT

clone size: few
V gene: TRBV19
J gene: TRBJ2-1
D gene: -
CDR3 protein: CASSISRSEQFF
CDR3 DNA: TGTGCCAGTAGTATATCGCGGAGTGAGCAGTTCTTC

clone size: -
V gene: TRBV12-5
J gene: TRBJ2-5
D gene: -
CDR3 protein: CASRRAGGETQYF
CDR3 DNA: TGTGCTAGTAGGAGGGCAGGGGGTGAGACCCAGTACTTC

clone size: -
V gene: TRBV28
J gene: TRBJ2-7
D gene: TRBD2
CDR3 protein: CASSLSRTGSGSYEQYF
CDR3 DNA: TGTGCCAGCAGTTTATCCCGTACTGGTAGCGGGAGCTACGAGCAGTACTTC

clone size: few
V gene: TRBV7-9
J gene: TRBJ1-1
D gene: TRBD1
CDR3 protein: CASSSTGAAFF
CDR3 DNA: TGTGCCAGCAGCTCAACAGGGGCGGCTTTCTTT

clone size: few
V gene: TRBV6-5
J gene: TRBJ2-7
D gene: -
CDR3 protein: CASSPRDEQYF
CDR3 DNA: TGTGCCAGCAGCCCGAGGGACGAGCAGTACTTC

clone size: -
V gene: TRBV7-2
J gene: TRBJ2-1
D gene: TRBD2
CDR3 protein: CASSLRWLAGGNEQFF
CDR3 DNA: TGTGCCAGCAGCTTAAGGTGGCTAGCGGGAGGAAATGAGCAGTTCTTC

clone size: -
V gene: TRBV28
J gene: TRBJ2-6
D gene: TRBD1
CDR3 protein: CASSSPMGQGYSGANVLTF
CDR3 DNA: TGTGCCAGCAGTTCCCCCATGGGACAGGGTTACTCTGGGGCCAACGTCCTGACTTTC

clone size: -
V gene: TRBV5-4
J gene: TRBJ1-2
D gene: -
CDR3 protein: CASSQGWASETHYGYTF
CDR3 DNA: TGTGCCAGCAGCCAAGGTTGGGCGTCTGAGACCCACTATGGCTACACCTTC

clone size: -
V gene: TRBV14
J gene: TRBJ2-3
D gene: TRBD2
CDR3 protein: CASSQVRGGADTQYF
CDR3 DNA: TGTGCCAGCAGCCAAGTCCGGGGAGGGGCAGATACGCAGTATTTT

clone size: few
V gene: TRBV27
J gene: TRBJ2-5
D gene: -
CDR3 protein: CASSLRHMQETQYF
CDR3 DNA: TGTGCCAGCAGTTTACGCCACATGCAGGAGACCCAGTACTTC

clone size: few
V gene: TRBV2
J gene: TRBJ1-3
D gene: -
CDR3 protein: CASSRQAVSGNTIYF
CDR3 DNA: TGTGCCAGCAGTCGACAGGCCGTCTCTGGAAACACCATATATTTT

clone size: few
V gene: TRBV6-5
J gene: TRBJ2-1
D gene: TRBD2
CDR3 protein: CASSYSGLAGHEQFF
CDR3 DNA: TGTGCCAGCAGTTACTCAGGACTAGCGGGTCATGAGCAGTTCTTC

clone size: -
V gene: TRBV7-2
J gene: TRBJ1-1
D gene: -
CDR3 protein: CASSLERGSTEAFF
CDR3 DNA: TGTGCCAGCAGCTTAGAGAGAGGGAGTACTGAAGCTTTCTTT

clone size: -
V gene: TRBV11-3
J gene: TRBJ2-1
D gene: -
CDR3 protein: CASSLAGSSYNEQFF
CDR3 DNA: TGTGCCAGCAGCTTGGCGGGGAGCTCCTACAATGAGCAGTTCTTC

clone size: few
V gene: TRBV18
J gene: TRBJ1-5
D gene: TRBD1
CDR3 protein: CASSRTGDNQPQHF
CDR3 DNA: TGTGCCAGCTCACGGACAGGGGACAATCAGCCCCAGCATTTT

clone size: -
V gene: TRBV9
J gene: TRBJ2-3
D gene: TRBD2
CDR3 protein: CASSEGTSGRLGTQYF
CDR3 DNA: TGTGCCAGCAGCGAGGGGACTAGCGGGAGGCTTGGTACGCAGTATTTT

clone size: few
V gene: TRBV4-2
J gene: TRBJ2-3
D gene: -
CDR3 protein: CASSQDGPSADTQYF
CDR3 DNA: TGTGCCAGCAGCCAAGATGGGCCTAGCGCAGATACGCAGTATTTT

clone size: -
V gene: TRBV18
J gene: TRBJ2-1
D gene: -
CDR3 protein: CASSPASSGYNEQFF
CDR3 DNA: TGTGCCAGCTCACCAGCCAGCTCGGGCTACAATGAGCAGTTCTTC

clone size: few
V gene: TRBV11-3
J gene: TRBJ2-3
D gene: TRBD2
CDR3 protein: CASSLGLAGGSTDTQYF
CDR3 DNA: TGTGCCAGCAGCTTAGGACTAGCGGGAGGCAGCACAGATACGCAGTATTTT

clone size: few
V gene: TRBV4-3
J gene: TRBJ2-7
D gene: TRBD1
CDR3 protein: CASSQQRDSSYEQYF
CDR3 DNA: TGCGCCAGCAGCCAACAAAGGGACAGCTCCTACGAGCAGTACTTC

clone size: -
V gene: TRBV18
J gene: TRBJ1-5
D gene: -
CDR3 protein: CASSPSASDQPQHF
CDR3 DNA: TGTGCCAGCTCACCGTCAGCTAGCGATCAGCCCCAGCATTTT

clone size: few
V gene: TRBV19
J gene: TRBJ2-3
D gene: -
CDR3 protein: CASKQLGGAGSDTQYF
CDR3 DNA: TGTGCCAGTAAACAGCTGGGAGGCGCAGGGTCAGATACGCAGTATTTT

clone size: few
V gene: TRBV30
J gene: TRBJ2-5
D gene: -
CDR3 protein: CAWDPGTETQYF
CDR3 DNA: TGTGCCTGGGACCCCGGGACTGAGACCCAGTACTTC

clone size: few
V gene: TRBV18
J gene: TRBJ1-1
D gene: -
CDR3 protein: CASSPLGNTEAFF
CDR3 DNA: TGTGCCAGCTCACCACTCGGGAACACTGAAGCTTTCTTT

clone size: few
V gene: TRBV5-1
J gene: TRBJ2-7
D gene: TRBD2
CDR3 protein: CASSLGGSASYEQYF
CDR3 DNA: TGCGCCAGCAGCTTGGGCGGGAGTGCCTCCTACGAGCAGTACTTC

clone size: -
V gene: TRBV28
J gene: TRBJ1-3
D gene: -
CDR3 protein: CASRGRGTGNTIYF
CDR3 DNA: TGTGCCAGCAGGGGCCGGGGGACTGGAAACACCATATATTTT

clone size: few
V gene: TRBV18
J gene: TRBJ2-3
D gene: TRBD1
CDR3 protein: CASSLRTGLTDTQYF
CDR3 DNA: TGTGCCAGCTCACTTCGGACAGGATTAACAGATACGCAGTATTTT

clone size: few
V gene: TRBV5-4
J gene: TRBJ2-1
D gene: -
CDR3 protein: CASSLARVGNEQFF
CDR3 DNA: TGTGCCAGCAGCTTGGCGCGAGTCGGGAATGAGCAGTTCTTC

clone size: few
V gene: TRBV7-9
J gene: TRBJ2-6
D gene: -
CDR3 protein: CASASASGANVLTF
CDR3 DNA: TGTGCCAGCGCGAGTGCGTCTGGGGCCAACGTCCTGACTTTC

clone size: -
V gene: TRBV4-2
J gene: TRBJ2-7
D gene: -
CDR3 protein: CASSQESSGLYEQYF
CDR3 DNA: TGTGCCAGCAGCCAAGAAAGTAGCGGCCTCTACGAGCAGTACTTC

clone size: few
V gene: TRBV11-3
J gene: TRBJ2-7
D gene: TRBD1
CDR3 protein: CASSLGADRGYEQYF
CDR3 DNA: TGTGCCAGCAGCTTAGGGGCGGACAGGGGCTACGAGCAGTACTTC

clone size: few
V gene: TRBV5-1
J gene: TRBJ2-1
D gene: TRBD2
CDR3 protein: CASSLDTSGNNEQFF
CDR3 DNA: TGCGCCAGCAGCCTCGATACTAGCGGGAACAATGAGCAGTTCTTC

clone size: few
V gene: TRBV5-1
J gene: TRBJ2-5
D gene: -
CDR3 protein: CASSFSTPQETQYF
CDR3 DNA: TGCGCCAGCAGCTTTTCGACACCCCAAGAGACCCAGTACTTC

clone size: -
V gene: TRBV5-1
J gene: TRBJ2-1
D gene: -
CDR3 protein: CASSRGDLSSWGSYNEQFF
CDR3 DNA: TGCGCCAGCAGTCGCGGGGACCTCAGTTCGTGGGGCTCCTACAATGAGCAGTTCTTC

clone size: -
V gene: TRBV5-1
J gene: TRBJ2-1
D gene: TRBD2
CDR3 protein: CASSLGLAGVDEQFF
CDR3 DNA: TGCGCCAGCAGCTTGGGACTAGCGGGAGTGGATGAGCAGTTCTTC

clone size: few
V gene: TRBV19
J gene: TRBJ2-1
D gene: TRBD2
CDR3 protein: CASSITGLAGIYNEQFF
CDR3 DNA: TGTGCCAGTAGTATCACGGGACTAGCGGGAATCTACAATGAGCAGTTCTTC

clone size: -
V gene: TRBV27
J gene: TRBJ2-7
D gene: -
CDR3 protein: CASSFRGFGYEQYF
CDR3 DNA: TGTGCCAGTTCCTTTAGGGGGTTTGGGTACGAGCAGTACTTC

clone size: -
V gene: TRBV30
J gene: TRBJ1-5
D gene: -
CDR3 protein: CAWSVRQGQNQPQHF
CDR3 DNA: TGTGCCTGGAGTGTAAGGCAGGGCCAGAATCAGCCCCAGCATTTT

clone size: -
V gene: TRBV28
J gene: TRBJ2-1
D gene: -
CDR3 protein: CASSLRRERFNNEQFF
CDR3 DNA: TGTGCCAGCAGTTTACGCCGAGAGCGGTTTAACAATGAGCAGTTCTTC

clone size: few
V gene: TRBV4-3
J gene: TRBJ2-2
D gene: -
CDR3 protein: CASSQRLVGGELFF
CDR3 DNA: TGCGCCAGCAGCCAACGATTAGTCGGCGGGGAGCTGTTTTTT

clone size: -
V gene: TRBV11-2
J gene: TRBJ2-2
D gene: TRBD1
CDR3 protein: CASSWRTGGGTGELFF
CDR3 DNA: TGTGCCAGCAGCTGGAGGACAGGGGGCGGGACCGGGGAGCTGTTTTTT

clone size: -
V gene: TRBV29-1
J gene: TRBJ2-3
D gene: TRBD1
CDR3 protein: CSGGQGDGATQYF
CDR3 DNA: TGCAGCGGGGGACAGGGGGACGGGGCTACGCAGTATTTT

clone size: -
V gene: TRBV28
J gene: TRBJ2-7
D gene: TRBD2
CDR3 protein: CASRARRREGNEQYF
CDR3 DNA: TGTGCCAGCAGAGCACGACGGCGGGAGGGCAACGAGCAGTACTTC

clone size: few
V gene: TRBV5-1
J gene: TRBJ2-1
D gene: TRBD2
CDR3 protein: CASRLAAYNEQFF
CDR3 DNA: TGCGCCAGCCGACTAGCGGCTTACAATGAGCAGTTCTTC

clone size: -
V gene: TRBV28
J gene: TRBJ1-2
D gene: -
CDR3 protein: CASSPSAANNYGYTF
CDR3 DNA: TGTGCCAGCAGTCCCTCGGCAGCGAATAACTATGGCTACACCTTC

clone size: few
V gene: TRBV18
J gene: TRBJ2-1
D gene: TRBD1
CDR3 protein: CASSPRGQGIFNEQFF
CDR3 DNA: TGTGCCAGCTCACCGCGAGGACAGGGCATTTTCAATGAGCAGTTCTTC

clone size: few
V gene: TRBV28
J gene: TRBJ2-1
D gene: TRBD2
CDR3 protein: CASRAGVSYNEQFF
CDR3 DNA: TGTGCCAGCAGAGCGGGAGTTTCCTACAATGAGCAGTTCTTC

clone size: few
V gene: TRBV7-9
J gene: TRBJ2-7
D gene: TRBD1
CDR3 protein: CASSLTGWSSYEQYF
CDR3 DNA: TGTGCCAGCAGCTTGACAGGGTGGTCCTCCTACGAGCAGTACTTC

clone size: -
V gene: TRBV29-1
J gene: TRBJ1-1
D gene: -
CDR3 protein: CSVRHGGNTEAFF
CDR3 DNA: TGCAGCGTCAGACACGGGGGAAACACTGAAGCTTTCTTT

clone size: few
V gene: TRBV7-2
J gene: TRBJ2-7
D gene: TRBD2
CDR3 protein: CASSQLAEAYEQYF
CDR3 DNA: TGTGCCAGCAGCCAACTAGCGGAAGCCTACGAGCAGTACTTC

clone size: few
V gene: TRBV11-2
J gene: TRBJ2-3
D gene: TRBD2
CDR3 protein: CASSRLAGRVADTQYF
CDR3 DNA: TGTGCCAGCAGCCGGCTAGCGGGGAGGGTAGCAGATACGCAGTATTTT

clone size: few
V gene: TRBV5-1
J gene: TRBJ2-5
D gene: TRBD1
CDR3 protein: CASSLWDGQGFQETQYF
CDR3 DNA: TGCGCCAGCAGCTTGTGGGATGGACAGGGTTTCCAAGAGACCCAGTACTTC

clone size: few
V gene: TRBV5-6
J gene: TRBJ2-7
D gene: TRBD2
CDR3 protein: CASSLSSGAYYEQYF
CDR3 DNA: TGTGCCAGCAGCTTGTCTAGCGGGGCCTACTACGAGCAGTACTTC